The rows below give T cell receptor beta chains drawn from one sample of a study of T cell changes during pregnancy in multiple sclerosis. Sequencing was performed with immunoSEQ multiplex PCR; in TCRdb, only in-frame clones are kept and a portion is missing. The repertoire consists of 80,000 to 100,000 clones, with roughly 91% occurring once and the leading ten covering around 1.7%. The material sequenced was peripheral blood, taken after pregnancy. The origin of the receptors is a female donor in good health, enrolled as a control in a pregnancy study. The CDR3 runs from the conserved cysteine through the conserved F or W. D genes are given only for firm matches. Rows may omit the clone size; those that give it use once, few, many or a size class.

j_call: TRBJ2-2; clone_size: .; d_call: TRBD2; v_call: TRBV10-3; cdr3_nt: TGTGCCATCAGTGAGTCGGAGGGGCGGGGGGACAACACCGGGGAGCTGTTTTTT; cdr3_aa: CAISESEGRGDNTGELFF
j_call: TRBJ1-2; clone_size: .; d_call: .; v_call: TRBV28; cdr3_nt: TGTGCCAGCAGCCTTCCCGATAGGAGCTATGGCTACACCTTC; cdr3_aa: CASSLPDRSYGYTF
j_call: TRBJ2-7; clone_size: .; d_call: TRBD1; v_call: TRBV2; cdr3_nt: TGTGCCAGCAGTGCCTACAGGGGGCTGGGGTACTTC; cdr3_aa: CASSAYRGLGYF
j_call: TRBJ1-1; clone_size: .; d_call: TRBD1; v_call: TRBV19; cdr3_nt: TGTGCCAGTAGTATCCCCGGGACAGTTGAAGCTTTCTTT; cdr3_aa: CASSIPGTVEAFF
j_call: TRBJ2-3; clone_size: .; d_call: TRBD2; v_call: TRBV9; cdr3_nt: TGTGCCAGCAGCGTGTCGGGGAGGGAAGATACGCAGTATTTT; cdr3_aa: CASSVSGREDTQYF
j_call: TRBJ1-1; clone_size: .; d_call: TRBD1; v_call: TRBV5-6; cdr3_nt: TGTGCCAGCAGCTTCGCAGGGGGAACTGAAGCTTTCTTT; cdr3_aa: CASSFAGGTEAFF
j_call: TRBJ2-7; clone_size: .; d_call: .; v_call: TRBV9; cdr3_nt: TGTGCCAGCAGCGATGGGGGCGAGGGTTACGAGCAGTACTTC; cdr3_aa: CASSDGGEGYEQYF
j_call: TRBJ2-3; clone_size: once; d_call: .; v_call: TRBV19; cdr3_nt: TGTGCCAGTAGTATCCTGGGTGAGGTGGCGCAGTATTTT; cdr3_aa: CASSILGEVAQYF
j_call: TRBJ2-2; clone_size: few; d_call: .; v_call: TRBV11-3; cdr3_nt: TGTGCCAGCAGCACCGGAGGAACCGGGGAGCTGTTTTTT; cdr3_aa: CASSTGGTGELFF
j_call: TRBJ2-1; clone_size: .; d_call: .; v_call: TRBV2; cdr3_nt: TGTGCCAGCAGTAAGACTAGTAGTGAGCAGTTCTTC; cdr3_aa: CASSKTSSEQFF
j_call: TRBJ1-5; clone_size: few; d_call: .; v_call: TRBV19; cdr3_nt: TGTGCCAGTAGTATAGAACAAATTAGCAATCAGCCCCAGCATTTT; cdr3_aa: CASSIEQISNQPQHF
j_call: TRBJ1-6; clone_size: .; d_call: .; v_call: TRBV5-5; cdr3_nt: TGTGCCAGCGGGGGCCAGCTTAATTCACCCCTCCACTTT; cdr3_aa: CASGGQLNSPLHF
j_call: TRBJ1-6; clone_size: once; d_call: .; v_call: TRBV7-5; cdr3_nt: TGTGCCAGCAGCGAGGATGATAGCTCACCCCTCCACTTT; cdr3_aa: CASSEDDSSPLHF
j_call: TRBJ1-5; clone_size: .; d_call: .; v_call: TRBV4-1; cdr3_nt: TGCGCCAGCAGCCGTTACAAAATGGACACTTTTGATCAGCCCCAGCATTTT; cdr3_aa: CASSRYKMDTFDQPQHF
j_call: TRBJ1-3; clone_size: few; d_call: .; v_call: TRBV30; cdr3_nt: TGTGCCTGGGACAGACGAAAGGAAAACACCATATATTTT; cdr3_aa: CAWDRRKENTIYF
j_call: TRBJ2-1; clone_size: .; d_call: .; v_call: TRBV19; cdr3_nt: TGTGTACGGCGGGGGGCGGACAGGAGGGGCTGCAATGAGCAGTTCTTC; cdr3_aa: CVRRGADRRGCNEQFF
j_call: TRBJ2-5; clone_size: .; d_call: .; v_call: TRBV7-2; cdr3_nt: TGTGCCAGCAGCTTAGACGTCAGGCCACAAGAGACCCAGTACTTC; cdr3_aa: CASSLDVRPQETQYF
j_call: TRBJ2-6; clone_size: .; d_call: TRBD1; v_call: TRBV19; cdr3_nt: TGTGCCAGTAGTTTCGACAGGGATTATGCTGGGGCCAACGTCCTGACTTTC; cdr3_aa: CASSFDRDYAGANVLTF
j_call: TRBJ2-2; clone_size: once; d_call: TRBD1; v_call: TRBV7-9; cdr3_nt: TGTGCCAGCAGTTTCGCCCAGGGGGACACCGGGGAGCTGTTTTTT; cdr3_aa: CASSFAQGDTGELFF
j_call: TRBJ1-5; clone_size: .; d_call: .; v_call: TRBV5-6; cdr3_nt: TGTGCCAGCAGCTTTAGTACAGGCAATCAGCCCCAGCATTTT; cdr3_aa: CASSFSTGNQPQHF
j_call: TRBJ1-4; clone_size: .; d_call: .; v_call: TRBV7-2; cdr3_nt: TGTGCCAGCAGCCGCACTACGACTAATGAAAAACTGTTTTTT; cdr3_aa: CASSRTTTNEKLFF
j_call: TRBJ2-1; clone_size: .; d_call: TRBD2; v_call: TRBV5-4; cdr3_nt: TGTGCCAGCAGCTTGGTTAGCGGGGACAATGAGCAGTTCTTC; cdr3_aa: CASSLVSGDNEQFF
j_call: TRBJ2-4; clone_size: once; d_call: .; v_call: TRBV7-8; cdr3_nt: TGTGCCAGCAGCCTAAGGAGGGATGTCAAAAACATTCAGTACTTC; cdr3_aa: CASSLRRDVKNIQYF
j_call: TRBJ1-3; clone_size: .; d_call: .; v_call: TRBV6-1; cdr3_nt: TGTGCCAGCAGTACGCAGGGTTCTGGAAACACCATATATTTT; cdr3_aa: CASSTQGSGNTIYF
j_call: TRBJ2-3; clone_size: .; d_call: TRBD1; v_call: TRBV11-2; cdr3_nt: TGTGCCAGCAGCTTAGGCTGGGACAGCTCCACAGATACGCAGTATTTT; cdr3_aa: CASSLGWDSSTDTQYF
j_call: TRBJ2-1; clone_size: .; d_call: .; v_call: TRBV6-4; cdr3_nt: TGTGCCAGCAGTGTTGAGCGGGCCCACAATGAGCAGTTCTTC; cdr3_aa: CASSVERAHNEQFF
j_call: TRBJ2-3; clone_size: .; d_call: .; v_call: TRBV9; cdr3_nt: TGTGCCAGCAGCGTAGACAGGACAGATACGCAGTATTTT; cdr3_aa: CASSVDRTDTQYF
j_call: TRBJ1-1; clone_size: .; d_call: TRBD1; v_call: TRBV25-1; cdr3_nt: TGTGCCAGCAACGGACAGGGGATGAACACTGAAGCTTTCTTT; cdr3_aa: CASNGQGMNTEAFF
j_call: TRBJ2-7; clone_size: .; d_call: .; v_call: TRBV15; cdr3_nt: TGTGCCACCAGCTGGGCAGGGGGGTCCTACGAGCAGTACTTC; cdr3_aa: CATSWAGGSYEQYF
j_call: TRBJ1-3; clone_size: .; d_call: TRBD1; v_call: TRBV29-1; cdr3_nt: TGCAGCGTTACAGGGGACATCTCTGGAAACACCATATATTTT; cdr3_aa: CSVTGDISGNTIYF
j_call: TRBJ1-1; clone_size: .; d_call: .; v_call: TRBV6-6; cdr3_nt: TGTGCCAGCAGGAAGACAGGCGAAAACACTGAAGCTTTCTTT; cdr3_aa: CASRKTGENTEAFF
j_call: TRBJ1-2; clone_size: .; d_call: TRBD1; v_call: TRBV7-2; cdr3_nt: TGTGCCAGCAGGCCACCGACAGGGGGTCTTTATGGCTACACCTTC; cdr3_aa: CASRPPTGGLYGYTF
j_call: TRBJ2-7; clone_size: .; d_call: TRBD2; v_call: TRBV5-4; cdr3_nt: TGTGCCAGCAGCTTGGACGGGGGGGCCGCCTACGAGCAGTACTTC; cdr3_aa: CASSLDGGAAYEQYF
j_call: TRBJ1-1; clone_size: .; d_call: .; v_call: TRBV2; cdr3_nt: TGTGCCAGCAGCCTAACGAGCGAAATTAACACTGAAGCTTTCTTT; cdr3_aa: CASSLTSEINTEAFF
j_call: TRBJ1-2; clone_size: .; d_call: .; v_call: TRBV27; cdr3_nt: TGTGCCAGCAGTTTAGGGCCCTCAGCCTCCCAGGGGGGCTACACCTTC; cdr3_aa: CASSLGPSASQGGYTF
j_call: TRBJ1-3; clone_size: many; d_call: .; v_call: TRBV21-1; cdr3_nt: TGTGCCAGCATCGGGTCAGGGCAATACTCTGGAAACACCATATATTTT; cdr3_aa: CASIGSGQYSGNTIYF
j_call: TRBJ2-2; clone_size: few; d_call: TRBD1; v_call: TRBV10-3; cdr3_nt: TGTGCCATCAGACCGGGACAGGCTAACACCGGGGAGCTGTTTTTT; cdr3_aa: CAIRPGQANTGELFF
j_call: TRBJ2-7; clone_size: .; d_call: .; v_call: TRBV4-1; cdr3_nt: TGCGCCAGCAGCTTAAAAAGCACCTCCTACGAGCAGTACTTC; cdr3_aa: CASSLKSTSYEQYF
j_call: TRBJ2-6; clone_size: .; d_call: .; v_call: TRBV7-9; cdr3_nt: TGTGCCAGCAGCCGAACGGGGGGGGCCAACGTCCTGACTTTC; cdr3_aa: CASSRTGGANVLTF
j_call: TRBJ1-2; clone_size: .; d_call: TRBD1; v_call: TRBV6-6; cdr3_nt: TGTGCCAGCAGAGCCGGGACAGGGGTGGAGGGCTACACCTTC; cdr3_aa: CASRAGTGVEGYTF
j_call: TRBJ1-1; clone_size: .; d_call: .; v_call: TRBV5-6; cdr3_nt: TGTGCCAGCAGCTTAGTCTCAGGATCTGAAGCTTTCTTT; cdr3_aa: CASSLVSGSEAFF
j_call: TRBJ2-2; clone_size: .; d_call: .; v_call: TRBV29-1; cdr3_nt: TGCAGCGTGCTGCGGCAGATGAACACCGGGGAGCTGTTTTTT; cdr3_aa: CSVLRQMNTGELFF
j_call: TRBJ2-3; clone_size: once; d_call: TRBD2; v_call: TRBV18; cdr3_nt: TGTGCCAGCTCACCTACTAGCGGGGACTTAGATACGCAGTATTTT; cdr3_aa: CASSPTSGDLDTQYF
j_call: TRBJ1-6; clone_size: .; d_call: .; v_call: TRBV12-2; cdr3_nt: TGTGCAAGTCCGGGGGGACGGAGAAATTCACCCCTCCACTTT; cdr3_aa: CASPGGRRNSPLHF
j_call: TRBJ1-3; clone_size: .; d_call: TRBD1; v_call: TRBV7-9; cdr3_nt: TGTGCCAGCAGCTTGCAGGGGGCCTCTGGAAACACCATATATTTT; cdr3_aa: CASSLQGASGNTIYF
j_call: TRBJ2-6; clone_size: .; d_call: .; v_call: TRBV5-1; cdr3_nt: TGCGCCAGCAGCTTAGATCGACTGAGCTCTGGGGCCAACGTCCTGACTTTC; cdr3_aa: CASSLDRLSSGANVLTF
j_call: TRBJ1-5; clone_size: few; d_call: .; v_call: TRBV2; cdr3_nt: TGTGCCAGCAGTGATAGGCGGAATCAGCCCCAGCATTTT; cdr3_aa: CASSDRRNQPQHF
j_call: TRBJ2-5; clone_size: few; d_call: TRBD1; v_call: TRBV9; cdr3_nt: TGTGCCAGCAGCCCGAGGGACAGCCAAGAGACCCAGTACTTC; cdr3_aa: CASSPRDSQETQYF
j_call: TRBJ2-7; clone_size: .; d_call: .; v_call: TRBV4-1; cdr3_nt: TGCGCCAGCAGCCAAGAAGGGGCCAGCAGCTACGAGCAGTACTTC; cdr3_aa: CASSQEGASSYEQYF
j_call: TRBJ2-2; clone_size: .; d_call: TRBD2; v_call: TRBV4-3; cdr3_nt: TGCGCCAGCAGCCAAGATACCGTCGGGCTAGCGGGGGGGTTCGGGGAGCTGTTTTTT; cdr3_aa: CASSQDTVGLAGGFGELFF
j_call: TRBJ1-5; clone_size: .; d_call: .; v_call: TRBV6-1; cdr3_nt: TGTGCCAGCAGTGAAGCGCGCGGGCAGCCCCAGCATTTT; cdr3_aa: CASSEARGQPQHF
j_call: TRBJ2-3; clone_size: .; d_call: .; v_call: TRBV7-2; cdr3_nt: TGTGCCAGCAGTTTTCAGGGACAAGTGCGCACAGATACGCAGTATTTT; cdr3_aa: CASSFQGQVRTDTQYF
j_call: TRBJ1-2; clone_size: .; d_call: .; v_call: TRBV27; cdr3_nt: TGTGCCAGCAGCTCTGGCGGGGGTTCTAACTATGGCTACACCTTC; cdr3_aa: CASSSGGGSNYGYTF
j_call: TRBJ1-4; clone_size: .; d_call: TRBD1; v_call: TRBV7-2; cdr3_nt: TGTGCCAGCAGCTTAGTCGGGGACAGGGGAGTAAAACTGTTTTTT; cdr3_aa: CASSLVGDRGVKLFF
j_call: TRBJ2-3; clone_size: .; d_call: TRBD2; v_call: TRBV5-1; cdr3_nt: TGCGCCAGCGGATTTACTAGCGTCCAAGGAGCAGATACGCAGTATTTT; cdr3_aa: CASGFTSVQGADTQYF
j_call: TRBJ2-7; clone_size: .; d_call: TRBD2; v_call: TRBV5-4; cdr3_nt: TGTGCCAGCAGCTTACCGGGACTAGCCGGATCCTACGAGCAGTACTTC; cdr3_aa: CASSLPGLAGSYEQYF
j_call: TRBJ2-3; clone_size: .; d_call: TRBD2; v_call: TRBV7-2; cdr3_nt: TGTGCCAGCAGCCCTAGCGGGGGGCCTCAGTATACGCAGTATTTT; cdr3_aa: CASSPSGGPQYTQYF
j_call: TRBJ2-7; clone_size: .; d_call: .; v_call: TRBV5-4; cdr3_nt: TGTGCCAGCAGCCCCAATTATCGAATGGAGTATCACTTC; cdr3_aa: CASSPNYRMEYHF
j_call: TRBJ1-1; clone_size: few; d_call: .; v_call: TRBV12-5; cdr3_nt: TGTGCTAGTGGTTTGCCGCGAGGGCGCCAGAGCACTTTCTTT; cdr3_aa: CASGLPRGRQSTFF